Following are 13 T cell receptor beta chains from one sample sequenced in a study of beta chain features in type 1 diabetes. The antigens for these receptors are not known. Study findings and constraints: Moderately but significantly shorter TCRB CDR3s were found in Type 1 diabetes patients in all four CD4+ subsets.

The sequenced template was cDNA made from the entire isolated RNA. Profiling relied on immunoSEQ multiplex PCR, and the TCRdb table lists in-frame clones only, not all of them. The table lists about 160,000 clones, 6.5% to 8.5% of them singletons. The sequenced sample consisted of central memory CD4+ T cells from blood. Receptor source: a woman aged 18-29 years with type 1 diabetes.

The chain's CDR3 is CASSLGGMGLGTGELFF. CDR3 nucleotides: TGTGCCAGCAGCTTGGGGGGTATGGGGCTGGGCACCGGGGAGCTGTTTTTT. This rearrangement joins TRBV5-4 to TRBJ2-2, with D possibly being TRBD1 (5 bases). The CDR3 totals 17 residues. Trimming cost V 0 bases and J 4 bases, with 16 bases left between them. CDR1 is SGHNT and CDR2 is YYREEE in the germline V gene (reference sequence).

The V gene is TRBV19, the J gene TRBJ2-1; 10 bases match TRBD1. Germline lookup yields CDR1 LNHDA and CDR2 SQIVND (reference sequence). The CDR3 totals 15 residues. Trimming took 5 bases from V and 6 from J; bases not matched to a gene: 7. The CDR3 region has the DNA TGTGCCAGTAGTGCGGGACAGGGGATCTTCAATGAGCAGTTCTTC. It codes for CASSAGQGIFNEQFF.

This sequence joins TRBV7-9 and TRBJ2-1; 11 bases map to TRBD2. The CDR3 runs to 15 residues. The ends lost 5 bases at V and 8 bases at J; junction bases unmatched: 8. Germline V CDR1 and CDR2: SEHNR, FQNEAQ (reference sequence). Written as DNA, the CDR3 is TGTGCCAGCAGCCTGACCGGGACTAGCGGTGATGAGCAGTTCTTC. Its protein is CASSLTGTSGDEQFF.

This clone was recorded a few times. This sequence joins TRBV5-1 and TRBJ1-5; D not certain. Germline-derived CDR1 and CDR2 are SGHRS and YFSETQ. The CDR3 is made up of 17 amino acids. Trimming cost V 1 base and J 0 bases, with 14 bases left between them. This chain's CDR3 is CASSLRHGRDSNQPQHF. CDR3 DNA sequence: TGCGCCAGCAGCTTGCGCCATGGACGGGATAGCAATCAGCCCCAGCATTTT.

The J gene is TRBJ1-2, the V gene TRBV11-2, with D uncertain. The CDR3 extends over 14 amino acids. From germline, CDR1 is SGHAT and CDR2 FQNNGV. Between the trimmed V and J ends, which lost 4 bases and 7 bases, there was a span of 16 bases. CDR3 nucleotide sequence: TGTGCCAGCAGCTCCACCCCCGGGGTAGGTGGCTACACCTTC. Translated, it gives CASSSTPGVGGYTF.

V and J are TRBV30 and TRBJ2-5; tentatively, D is TRBD1 (6 bases). There are 13 residues in the CDR3. CDR1 is GTSNPN, CDR2 SVGIG, per germline (reference sequence). The CDR3 DNA sequence: TGTGGCGGGCAAACAGGGTTTGGGGAGACCCAGTACTTC. Its translation is CGGQTGFGETQYF.

This clone appeared a few times. The rearrangement uses TRBV29-1 and TRBJ2-5; tentatively, D is TRBD1 (5 bases). Germline V CDR1 and CDR2: SQVTM, ANQGSEA. Deletions cut 6 bases from V and 3 bases from J, with 8 bases between. The length of the CDR3 is 11 residues. This CDR3 is CSVGREETQYF. The CDR3 DNA is TGCAGCGTAGGCAGGGAAGAGACCCAGTACTTC.

This clone turned up a few times. V usage is TRBV28 and J usage is TRBJ2-5; D gene ambiguous. This CDR3 contains 13 residues. The germline V and J ends were trimmed by 5 bases and 4 bases, with 11 bases remaining between them. Germline V lookup: CDR1 MDHEN, CDR2 SYDVKM. The CDR3 reads CASSIPSGETQYF. DNA of the CDR3: TGTGCCAGCAGTATTCCTAGTGGAGAGACCCAGTACTTC.

This clone was detected a few times. This chain connects TRBV23-1 to TRBJ2-7; D uncertain. TRBV23-1 has ORF status, its function being uncertain. This CDR3 is built from 17 residues. V was cut by 0 bases and J by 0 bases, with 15 bases left in between. This CDR3 is CASSQSLERTYSYEQYF. DNA for the CDR3: TGCGCCAGCAGTCAATCGCTCGAGCGTACGTACTCCTACGAGCAGTACTTC.

This clone has only a few counts. The J gene is TRBJ2-1, the V gene TRBV27; 8 nucleotides match TRBD2. Per germline, CDR1 MNHEY and CDR2 SMNVEV (reference sequence). The CDR3 covers 15 residues. V shed 4 bases and J 5 bases; nucleotides not matched to a gene: 7. The CDR3: CASSWRAGVNNEQFF. In nucleotides, the CDR3 is TGTGCCAGCAGTTGGAGAGCGGGAGTGAACAATGAGCAGTTCTTC.

This clone was picked up a small number of times. The V and J genes are TRBV9 and TRBJ1-2, with 7 bases identical to TRBD1. Germline V lookup: CDR1 SGDLS, CDR2 YYNGEE. V lost 3 bases, J lost 0 bases, and 11 bases stayed unmatched. CDR3 length: 17 residues. Here the CDR3 DNA reads TGTGCCAGCAGCGAGGGCGGGGACAGCGATGCTAACTATGGCTACACCTTC. It encodes CASSEGGDSDANYGYTF. The complete variable domain, with remaining parts taken from reference TRBV9 and TRBJ1-2, reads DSGVTQTPKHLITATGQRVTLRCSPRSGDLSVYWYQQSLDQGLQFLIQYYNGEERAKGNILERFSAQQFPDLHSELNLSSLELGDSALYFCASSEGGDSDANYGYTFGSGTRLTVV.

In its sample, this clone was seen a few times. Other DNA sequences in the sample encode the same CDR3. V and J are TRBV6-6 and TRBJ1-2; D perhaps matches TRBD1 (6 bases). The CDR3 consists of 11 residues. CDR1 and CDR2 (germline): MNHNY, SVGAGI (reference sequence). Trimming stripped 5 bases from V and 7 bases from J, with 8 bases between. The chain's CDR3 is CASSPGAGYTF. CDR3 nucleotide sequence: TGTGCCAGCAGTCCAGGGGCTGGCTACACCTTC.

The chain couples TRBV4-2 to TRBJ2-1; D is possibly TRBD1 (5 bases). The ends were cut back, 9 bases at V and 7 bases at J, with 7 bases in the middle. Germline CDR1 and CDR2: LGHNA and YNFKEQ. The CDR3 consists of 10 residues. The chain's CDR3 is CARPGNEQFF. CDR3 DNA sequence: TGTGCCAGGCCAGGGAATGAGCAGTTCTTC.